These T cell receptor beta chains were read from a single sample in a study of T cells in localized non-small cell lung cancer. Here immunoSEQ multiplex PCR was the method, and the copy in TCRdb shows in-frame clones only, minus some. The data show around 28,000 clones, with 85% to 95% seen just once and around 0.73% held by the top ten. The sample in question was peripheral blood, obtained before any cancer treatment. All receptors derive from a woman aged 40-69 years with stage I lung adenocarcinoma. Each CDR3 is given with its conserved first and last residue. A D gene is named only where the DNA matches it firmly. Only some rows state a clone size, as once, few, many or a class for expanded clones.

size,V,J,D,DNA,CDR3
.,TRBV19,TRBJ2-1,TRBD2,TGTGCCAGTAGCACGGGGCTAGCGGGGGGCTGGTCCTACAATGAGCAGTTCTTC,CASSTGLAGGWSYNEQFF
.,TRBV19,TRBJ1-2,TRBD1,TGTGCCAGTAGTATTTCGGGTTGGACAGGGGTTTCCTATGGCTACACCTTC,CASSISGWTGVSYGYTF
.,TRBV11-2,TRBJ2-7,.,TGTGCCAGCAGCTGGGGGTTGAGACTAGAAAGGAGGGAGCAGTACTTC,CASSWGLRLERREQYF
.,TRBV19,TRBJ1-4,.,TGTGCCAGTAGTTTCCCGACCTTCACAACTAATGAAAAACTGTTTTTT,CASSFPTFTTNEKLFF
.,TRBV7-2,TRBJ2-5,TRBD1,TGTGCCAGCAGCCGTCGGGACAGACAAGAGACCCAGTACTTC,CASSRRDRQETQYF
.,TRBV10-3,TRBJ2-1,.,TGTGCCATCAGTGAGTCTGGCGGGGACCCCTACAATGAGCAGTTCTTC,CAISESGGDPYNEQFF
.,TRBV5-6,TRBJ1-3,.,TGTGCCAGCACCGGGGGACTTCGCTCTGGAAACACCATATATTTT,CASTGGLRSGNTIYF
.,TRBV5-1,TRBJ2-1,.,TGCGCCAGCAGCGGCGGGACTGACAATGAGCAGTTCTTC,CASSGGTDNEQFF
once,TRBV5-4,TRBJ2-1,.,TGTGCCAGCAGCTTGGTGAAGGAGGGTGAGCAGTTCTTC,CASSLVKEGEQFF
.,TRBV10-1,TRBJ1-1,.,TGCGCCAGCAGTGAGTCGATTGGGAAGGCTGAAGCTTTCTTT,CASSESIGKAEAFF
.,TRBV7-6,TRBJ1-5,.,TGTGCCAGCAGCTCTGGGGCGGGAGCTGGGGTCCAGCATTTT,CASSSGAGAGVQHF
.,TRBV5-1,TRBJ2-1,TRBD1,TGCGCCAGCAGCTTGTTGGGACAGGGGCGTGATGAGCAGTTCTTC,CASSLLGQGRDEQFF
.,TRBV29-1,TRBJ1-1,.,TGCAGCGTTGAGGGCGAACAGGGTGCCTACACTGAAGCTTTCTTT,CSVEGEQGAYTEAFF
.,TRBV7-9,TRBJ2-5,.,TGTGCCAGCAGCCCCCCTGGGGCCTCCGCGGAGACCCAGTACTTC,CASSPPGASAETQYF
.,TRBV5-6,TRBJ1-5,TRBD1,TGTGCCAGCAGCCTCCGGGACAGACCAAATCAGCCCCAGCATTTT,CASSLRDRPNQPQHF
.,TRBV19,TRBJ2-2,TRBD1,TGTGCCAGCCGAACAGGGGGTGCGAACACCGGGGAGCTGTTTTTT,CASRTGGANTGELFF
.,TRBV6-6,TRBJ1-2,.,TGTGCCAGCACCAGAGAGGTTGGCGGCTACACCTTC,CASTREVGGYTF
.,TRBV19,TRBJ2-5,TRBD2,TGTGCCAGTAGTATAGGGCGGGGGGTAGAGACCCAGTACTTC,CASSIGRGVETQYF
.,TRBV19,TRBJ2-1,TRBD2,TGTGCCAGTAGAATGGGGGGGATATTCTACAATGAACAGTTCTTC,CASRMGGIFYNEQFF
.,TRBV18,TRBJ2-5,.,TGTGCCAGCGGCCCCAGGGAAGAGACCCAGTACTTC,CASGPREETQYF
.,TRBV5-5,TRBJ1-2,.,TGTGCCAGCAGCCCAGGACAGTTGAATGGCTACACCTTC,CASSPGQLNGYTF
.,TRBV7-2,TRBJ2-7,TRBD1,TGTGCCAGCAGCTTAATTGGACAGGGCGAGCAGTACTTC,CASSLIGQGEQYF
.,TRBV20-1,TRBJ1-2,.,TGCAGTGCTATGCCGATCGGCTACACCTTC,CSAMPIGYTF
.,TRBV10-1,TRBJ1-1,TRBD1,TGCGCCAGCAGTGGCGGACTGGGACAGGTGAACACTGAAGCTTTCTTT,CASSGGLGQVNTEAFF
once,TRBV7-9,TRBJ2-3,TRBD2,TGTGCCAGCAGCTCCCCGGGACTAGCGGGGCACGGTAAAGATACGCAGTATTTT,CASSSPGLAGHGKDTQYF
.,TRBV4-2,TRBJ2-1,TRBD2,TGTGCCAGCAGCCTGGTGGGCCTAGCGGGGGGAGGGTCCAATGAGCAGTTCTTC,CASSLVGLAGGGSNEQFF
.,TRBV18,TRBJ2-4,TRBD2,TGTGCCAGCTCACCCGGACTAGCGGGAGAAAACATTCAGTACTTC,CASSPGLAGENIQYF
.,TRBV18,TRBJ2-3,TRBD2,TGTGCCAGCTCGGGTCTAGCGGGAAGCACAGATACGCAGTATTTT,CASSGLAGSTDTQYF
.,TRBV5-6,TRBJ2-3,.,TGTGCCAGCAGCTTCAGCCTCCTGGCTGGGGATACGCAGTATTTT,CASSFSLLAGDTQYF
.,TRBV25-1,TRBJ1-2,.,TGTGCCAGCAGTGAGTGGGAAAGGTCTAACTATGGCTACACCTTC,CASSEWERSNYGYTF
.,TRBV5-6,TRBJ2-3,.,TGTGCCAGCAGCCCCATGTTTAAGGGTCAGGGACCTACAGATACGCAGTATTTT,CASSPMFKGQGPTDTQYF
.,TRBV29-1,TRBJ2-3,TRBD2,TGCAGCGTTGATCGGGGAATTTCAGGGAGGGGTGATACGCAGTATTTT,CSVDRGISGRGDTQYF
.,TRBV4-3,TRBJ1-5,TRBD1,TGCGCCAGCAGCCACCGACAGGGGTATCAGCCCCAGCATTTT,CASSHRQGYQPQHF
.,TRBV12-5,TRBJ2-3,.,TGTGCTAGTGGTTCAGGGGAGGTTGGCACAGATACGCAGTATTTT,CASGSGEVGTDTQYF
.,TRBV16,TRBJ1-5,.,TGTGCCAGCAGCCAAGGGGGGTCTCGCAATCAGCCCCAGCATTTT,CASSQGGSRNQPQHF
.,TRBV18,TRBJ2-5,TRBD1,TGTGCCAGCTCACCTCCGACAGGGGGCAGGGAGACCCAGTACTTC,CASSPPTGGRETQYF
.,TRBV6-6,TRBJ1-4,.,TGTGCCAGCAGTCCCGCGGCGTACCAGGGGAAACTGTTTTTT,CASSPAAYQGKLFF
once,TRBV7-2,TRBJ1-2,.,TGTGCCAGCAGCTTAAGGAGAGAGGGAGGCTACACCTTC,CASSLRREGGYTF
.,TRBV29-1,TRBJ2-7,.,TGCAGCGTTGGAGGTACACCTTACGAGCAGTACTTC,CSVGGTPYEQYF
.,TRBV5-6,TRBJ2-3,TRBD2,TGTGCCAGCAGCTATGAGCGGGGGGTCTTCACAGATACGCAGTATTTT,CASSYERGVFTDTQYF
.,TRBV7-9,TRBJ2-2,TRBD2,TGTGCCAGCAGCCCATTTAGCGGGAGCACCCACGGGGAGCTGTTTTTT,CASSPFSGSTHGELFF
.,TRBV29-1,TRBJ2-5,.,TGCAGCGCTAGCCTCCCTGGGGAGACCCAGTACTTC,CSASLPGETQYF
.,TRBV5-4,TRBJ2-2,TRBD2,TGTGCCAGCAGCTTGGAACCTAGCGGGGGAAAGAACACCGGGGAGCTGTTTTTT,CASSLEPSGGKNTGELFF
.,TRBV5-6,TRBJ2-3,TRBD2,TGTGCCAGCAGCATAGGCTCAGCGGGGTGGAGAGATACGCAGTATTTT,CASSIGSAGWRDTQYF
.,TRBV18,TRBJ2-5,.,TGTGCCAGCTCACACAGGGGAGGGAGGCAAGAGACCCAGTACTTC,CASSHRGGRQETQYF
.,TRBV5-6,TRBJ1-2,TRBD1,TGTGCCAGCAGCTTGTATAACAGGGGGCGTCGGGGCTACACCTTC,CASSLYNRGRRGYTF
once,TRBV7-6,TRBJ2-3,TRBD2,TGTGCCAGCAGCGTAGGTGGACTAGCGGGATCAAAAGATACGCAGTATTTT,CASSVGGLAGSKDTQYF
.,TRBV5-1,TRBJ1-5,.,TGCGCCAGCAGCTTGTTCCCGGGGGATCGTCAGCCCCAGCATTTT,CASSLFPGDRQPQHF
.,TRBV28,TRBJ1-1,.,TGTGCCAGCCCACGGAGGGAGGGTTCCGTGAACACTGAAGCTTTCTTT,CASPRREGSVNTEAFF
few,TRBV19,TRBJ1-2,.,TGTGCCAGTAGTACCCGGGGCAGGGGCTATGGCTACACCTTC,CASSTRGRGYGYTF
.,TRBV27,TRBJ2-1,TRBD2,TGTGCCAGCGGTATTCTAGCGGGAGGGCCGAATGAGCAGTTCTTC,CASGILAGGPNEQFF